This T cell receptor beta chain was sequenced in a study of blood T cells in healthy people across ages. Germline lookup yields CDR1 DFQATT and CDR2 SNEGSKA (reference sequence). The CDR3 covers 12 residues. Trimming stripped 3 bases from V and 11 bases from J, with 16 bases between. A second PCR, run for about 7 to 11 cycles, used a sample-barcoded 5' primer plus a J-beta primer mix. Each cDNA molecule was tagged by a template-switch adaptor that had 12 random nucleotides. From the 5' RACE reads, TCRdb called clonotypes with MiXCR, one entry per CDR3 protein. The sample lists roughly 1.5 million distinct CDR3 sequences, roughly 43% occurring once.

This chain joins TRBV20-1 and TRBJ2-5, with D uncertain. The receptor comes from a woman between 18 and 29 years old in good health. Source material: blood. In DNA, the CDR3 is TGCAGTGCTAGTAGGGCACCCGGTGAGCAGTACTTC. This gives the protein CSASRAPGEQYF.